One and the same sample provided the 7 T cell receptor beta chains below, sequenced in a study of T-cell reconstitution after alpha-beta-depleted transplantation in children. Preparing the TCRbeta library involved the use of unique molecular identifiers. From the PCR reads, TCRdb called clonotypes with MiXCR, one entry per CDR3 protein. The sample consists of over 45,000 distinct CDR3 sequences, 44% of them appearing once. The sequences come from PBMCs, mostly from graft donor cells, collected 360 days after TCRalphabeta/CD19-depleted stem cell transplant. These receptors were obtained from a male patient younger than 18 who had a stem cell transplant for acute lymphoblastic leukemia, so the T cells may come from the graft donor.

The V call is TRBV7-6, the J call TRBJ2-3; no clear D. Germline V gene lookup returns CDR1 SGHVS and CDR2 FNYEAQ. The V end was cut by 1 base, the J end by 4 bases, with 9 bases between. The CDR3 covers 14 residues. This chain's CDR3 is CASSLVSPPDTQYF. CDR3 bases: TGTGCCAGCAGCTTAGTGTCCCCCCCAGATACGCAGTATTTT.

The chain recombines TRBV12-3 or TRBV12-4 with TRBJ2-1; TRBD2 matches at 13 bases. V shed 5 bases, J shed 9 bases, and the junction held 7 bases outside the gene matches. The CDR3 sequence is 15 residues long. The CDR3 region is CASSPRTSGSSEQFF. The DNA of the CDR3 is TGTGCCAGCAGTCCACGGACTAGCGGGAGCAGTGAGCAGTTCTTC.

This clonotype was picked up a small number of times. The chain carries TRBV20-1 and TRBJ2-5; D gene uncertain. V was cut by 4 bases and J by 1 base, with 7 bases left in between. The CDR3 runs 12 residues. Germline CDR1 and CDR2: DFQATT and SNEGSKA (reference sequence). Here the CDR3 DNA reads TGCAGTGCTACCCCATTCCAAGAGACCCAGTACTTC. Translation: CSATPFQETQYF.

This sequence joins TRBV25-1 and TRBJ2-1, with 8 bases identical to TRBD2. The CDR3 loop spans 16 amino acids. Losses at the gene ends were 1 base for V and 8 bases for J; bases not matched to a gene: 10. Germline lookup yields CDR1 MGHDK and CDR2 SYGVNS. The CDR3 loop reads CASSESRTSLGDEQFF. The CDR3 DNA follows: TGTGCCAGCAGTGAATCACGGACTAGCTTGGGGGATGAGCAGTTCTTC.

J is TRBJ2-3 and V is TRBV6-2 or TRBV6-3, with 8 positions matching TRBD2. This CDR3 region has 15 residues. The germline V gene encodes CDR1 MNHEY and CDR2 SVGEGT. J was trimmed by 2 bases and V by 7 bases; bases with no gene match: 8. The DNA of the CDR3 is TGTGCCAGCACCTGGCCGGGACTAGACACAGATACGCAGTATTTT. Its protein is CASTWPGLDTDTQYF.

This chain uses TRBV20-1 with TRBJ2-1; the match to TRBD2 covers 7 bases. This CDR3 is 16 amino acids long. J gave up 5 bases and V 3 bases, and 13 bases lay outside the gene matches. CDR1 is DFQATT and CDR2 is SNEGSKA in the germline V gene (reference sequence). The CDR3 here is CSASAQRGGTHNEQFF. The CDR3 bases are TGCAGTGCTAGTGCCCAGCGGGGTGGTACCCACAATGAGCAGTTCTTC.

This clonotype was counted only a few times. The rearrangement links TRBV27 to TRBJ2-3; the D gene is possibly TRBD2 (6 bases). V dropped 6 bases and J dropped 1 base, with 11 bases sitting between them. This CDR3 region has 14 residues. CDR1 MNHEY and CDR2 SMNVEV come from the germline V gene (reference sequence). CDR3 amino acids: CASSRLGGTDTQYF. The CDR3 DNA follows: TGTGCCAGCAGCCGACTAGGGGGCACAGATACGCAGTATTTT.